This TCR beta chain was identified during a study of blood T cell repertoires in COVID-19. About the study: COVID-19 samples from acute and convalescent phases originated in the United States, Italy and Spain.

CDR3 length: 13 residues. Trimming cost V 7 bases and J 5 bases, with 14 bases left between them. Germline CDR1 reads MDHEN; CDR2 reads SYDVKM. Donors were grouped by their self-reported clinical history. Original processing notes: Nucleated cell number was recorded as an estimate derived from reference gene primer amplification. The method was immunoSEQ multiplex PCR; TCRdb's version includes in-frame clones alone and lacks a portion of them. V, J and clone size are taken as reported in that table, and D and trimming were inferred from the DNA itself. The sample records under 400,000 clones, roughly 90% being singletons. This clone was recorded once.

Specimen: PBMCs or T cells enriched from blood (not recorded which). This chain uses TRBV28 with TRBJ1-2; no reliable D call. This clonotype originated in a woman aged 30 to 39 who had been exposed to COVID-19. The CDR3 coding sequence is TGTGCCAGCATCACTACGAATCAGTATGGCTACACCTTC. Its translation is CASITTNQYGYTF.